The 23 T cell receptor beta chains given below trace back to one sample, sequenced in a study of T cell responses to AZD1222 COVID-19 vaccine. Assay used: immunoSEQ multiplex PCR; TCRdb lists only in-frame clones, some missing. The profile shows 50,000 to 65,000 clones, approximately 86% of them singletons. This material consisted of peripheral blood, taken 28 days after the second AZD1222 dose. These receptors were taken from an adult who received the AZD1222 COVID-19 vaccine.

This sequence joins TRBV6-1 and TRBJ2-1; the match to TRBD2 covers 9 bases. This CDR3 is 15 amino acids long. CDR1 and CDR2 from the germline V gene are MNHNS and SASEGT. The V segment lost 2 bases and the J segment 8 bases; nucleotides outside the gene matches: 7. CDR3 sequence: CASSEFVAGGDEQFF. The CDR3 DNA follows: TGTGCCAGCAGTGAATTTGTGGCGGGAGGGGATGAGCAGTTCTTC.

The V gene is TRBV6-1, the J gene TRBJ1-1, with a possible D match to TRBD1 (5 bases). Germline V gene sequence: CDR1 MNHNS, CDR2 SASEGT. CDR3 size: 14 residues. The V gene lost 6 bases and the J gene lost 7 bases, with 18 bases spanning the gap. CDR3 nucleotide sequence: TGTGCCAGCAGCATATGGGGGAAGGGGAGTGAAGCTTTCTTT. Translation gives CASSIWGKGSEAFF.

This chain links TRBV28 with TRBJ2-7; a weak D match, TRBD2 (6 bases). Germline loops: CDR1 MDHEN, CDR2 SYDVKM. The length of the CDR3 is 15 residues. CDR3: CALGRVVRGTYEQYF. The CDR3 bases are TGTGCTTTGGGTAGGGTTGTTCGGGGGACCTACGAGCAGTACTTC. The entire variable domain, with the rest obtained from reference TRBV28 and TRBJ2-7, is as follows: DVKVTQSSRYLVKRTGEKVFLECVQDMDHENMFWYRQDPGLGLRLIYFSYDVKMKEKGDIPEGYSVSREKKERFSLILESASTNQTSMYLCALGRVVRGTYEQYFGPGTRLTVT.

This sequence joins TRBV4-2 and TRBJ2-7; the D is unclear. The germline V gene encodes CDR1 LGHNA and CDR2 YNFKEQ. There are 15 residues in the CDR3. The V and J ends lost 2 bases and 1 base respectively, with 12 bases between them. The CDR3: CASSQMGLGSYEQYF. CDR3 nucleotide sequence: TGTGCCAGCAGCCAAATGGGGTTGGGATCCTACGAGCAGTACTTC.

The chain employs TRBV28 and TRBJ2-7, with D unclear. CDR1 is MDHEN and CDR2 is SYDVKM in the germline V gene. V was shortened by 7 bases and J by 1 base, with 14 bases between the two germline ends. This CDR3 contains 14 residues. The CDR3 spells CASKVSLRSYEQYF. CDR3 coding DNA: TGTGCCAGCAAGGTTTCTCTGCGATCCTACGAGCAGTACTTC.

The rearrangement uses TRBV11-2 and TRBJ2-1; 9 bases align to TRBD2. This CDR3 has 16 residues. Germline CDR1 is SGHAT and CDR2 is FQNNGV. The V gene end was trimmed by 2 bases and the J gene end by 8 bases; junction bases not matched to a gene: 10. The CDR3 protein is CASSLRAAGGPDEQFF. The CDR3 coding sequence is TGTGCCAGCAGCTTACGTGCGGCGGGAGGGCCGGATGAGCAGTTCTTC.

This rearrangement joins TRBV10-3 to TRBJ1-6; 10 bases match TRBD1. V lost 6 bases to trimming and J lost 3 bases; unmatched junction nucleotides: 2. The CDR3 sequence is 15 residues long. Germline values: CDR1 ENHRY, CDR2 SYGVKD. The CDR3 loop reads CAIRTGGNYNSPLHF. Written as DNA, the CDR3 is TGTGCCATCAGGACAGGGGGCAACTATAATTCACCCCTCCACTTT.

This chain uses TRBV28 with TRBJ1-3, with TRBD1 matching 7 bases. With 6 bases clipped from V and 5 bases from J, the junction kept 10 bases outside the gene matches. Per germline, CDR1 MDHEN and CDR2 SYDVKM. This CDR3 comprises 15 residues. CDR3 amino acids: CASSTDGQVRNTIYF. The CDR3 DNA reads TGTGCCAGCAGCACAGACGGACAGGTTAGAAACACCATATATTTT.

In this sample, this clone turned up a few times. The V and J genes are TRBV28 and TRBJ1-2, with unresolved D. Trimming removed 1 base at V and 8 bases at J, with 11 bases between. Germline loops: CDR1 MDHEN, CDR2 SYDVKM. CDR3 length: 13 residues. The CDR3 DNA reads TGTGCCAGCAGTTTATTTGCCCTCCCCGGCTACACCTTC. Its translation: CASSLFALPGYTF.

The gene calls are TRBV6-4 and TRBJ2-2, with TRBD2 matching over 11 bases. Germline V gives CDR1 MRHNA, CDR2 SNTAGT. V was clipped by 0 bases and J by 2 bases; unmatched bases: 5. The CDR3 sequence is 18 residues long. For the CDR3, the DNA is TGTGCCAGCAGTGACTCTGGGCTAGCGGGAGGTAACACCGGGGAGCTGTTTTTT. Translated, it gives CASSDSGLAGGNTGELFF.

The V call is TRBV9, the J call TRBJ1-4; D not resolved. CDR3 length equals 14 residues. Between the trimmed V and J ends, which lost 2 bases and 0 bases, there was a span of 5 bases. Germline lookup yields CDR1 SGDLS and CDR2 YYNGEE. CDR3 in DNA: TGTGCCAGCAGCGTGCATGCAACTAATGAAAAACTGTTTTTT. Translated: CASSVHATNEKLFF.

The CDR3 is CASSHPQTRGSGTDTQYF. In nucleotides, the CDR3 is TGTGCCAGCAGCCACCCCCAGACTAGGGGCTCTGGCACAGATACGCAGTATTTT. The chain combines TRBV9 with TRBJ2-3, with D possibly TRBD2 on 6 matching bases. The CDR3 runs 18 residues. Trimming removed 4 bases from V and 1 base from J, with 22 bases in between. Germline CDR1 reads SGDLS; CDR2 reads YYNGEE.

The sample holds a few counts of this clone. The chain has TRBV19 and TRBJ2-7; TRBD1 matches 9 bases. Germline V gives CDR1 LNHDA, CDR2 SQIVND (reference sequence). J was trimmed by 2 bases and V by 8 bases; bases with no gene match: 1. This CDR3 is built from 12 residues. CDR3 DNA sequence: TGTGCCAGTGGGACAGGGCCCTACGAGCAGTACTTC. This gives the protein CASGTGPYEQYF.

The chain carries TRBV11-2 and TRBJ1-2; D unclear. Trimming shortened V by 2 bases and J by 3 bases, and 13 bases separated the two germline ends. CDR3 size: 15 residues. The V gene's germline CDR1 is SGHAT and CDR2 FQNNGV. Here the CDR3 reads CASSLTVTEDYGYTF. The DNA of the CDR3 is TGTGCCAGCAGCTTAACTGTCACAGAAGACTATGGCTACACCTTC.

The chain uses TRBV19 and TRBJ2-3, with 8 bases aligning to TRBD1. Germline loops: CDR1 LNHDA, CDR2 SQIVND (reference sequence). The ends lost 4 bases at V and 4 bases at J; junction bases unmatched: 10. This CDR3 has 16 amino acids. The CDR3 region has the DNA TGTGCCAGTAGTAAGACAGGGGATTATGGCGCAGATACGCAGTATTTT. Its translation: CASSKTGDYGADTQYF.

The chain links TRBV6-5 to TRBJ2-5; weak D call: TRBD2 (6 bases). Germline assignment: CDR1 MNHEY and CDR2 SVGAGI. The ends were cut back, 5 bases at V and 4 bases at J, with 17 bases in the middle. The CDR3 consists of 15 residues. For the CDR3, the DNA is TGTGCCAGCAGTCGAGAGGGAGCGGGCACAGAGACCCAGTACTTC. This translates into CASSREGAGTETQYF.

The rearrangement links TRBV19 to TRBJ1-5; 8 bases agree with TRBD1. Losses at the gene ends were 7 bases for V and 3 bases for J; bases not matched to a gene: 5. The CDR3 is 14 residues long. CDR1 is LNHDA and CDR2 is SQIVND in the germline V gene (reference sequence). Here the CDR3 DNA reads TGTGCCAGTATCCGACAGGGGTTCAATCAGCCCCAGCATTTT. Its translation: CASIRQGFNQPQHF.

V and J are TRBV27 and TRBJ1-2; TRBD1 aligns across 10 bases. The CDR3 loop spans 16 amino acids. Germline CDR1 reads MNHEY; CDR2 reads SMNVEV (reference sequence). V was clipped by 6 bases and J by 6 bases; unmatched bases: 13. CDR3 loop: CASSRSPGQGQNGYTF. CDR3 DNA sequence: TGTGCCAGCAGCCGTTCCCCGGGACAGGGGCAAAATGGCTACACCTTC.

CDR3 sequence reads: CASTRGGPGEKLFF. For the CDR3, the DNA is TGTGCCAGCACCCGGGGGGGGCCGGGGGAAAAACTGTTTTTT. V and J are TRBV5-4 and TRBJ1-4; D perhaps matches TRBD1 (6 bases). CDR3 length equals 14 residues. Germline assignment: CDR1 SGHNT and CDR2 YYREEE (reference sequence). Trimming removed 6 bases at V and 8 bases at J, with 17 bases between.

The chain combines TRBV6-5 with TRBJ1-5, with a weak D call TRBD1 (6 bases). CDR1 is MNHEY and CDR2 is SVGAGI in the germline V gene. The CDR3 totals 15 residues. V was clipped by 4 bases and J by 3 bases, with 13 bases between them. CDR3 bases: TGTGCCAGCAGTTCCCCAGCAGGGGACAATCAGCCCCAGCATTTT. It is translated as CASSSPAGDNQPQHF.

The gene calls are TRBV27 and TRBJ2-7, with TRBD1 identical over 12 bases. This CDR3 comprises 14 residues. V was clipped by 5 bases and J by 6 bases; unmatched bases: 5. The germline V gene has CDR1 MNHEY and CDR2 SMNVEV (reference sequence). As DNA, the CDR3 is TGTGCCAGCAGTCCCGGGACAGGGGGCGTCGAGCAGTACTTC. It translates to CASSPGTGGVEQYF.

V and J are TRBV28 and TRBJ1-2, with 7 bases that match TRBD1. V was clipped by 6 bases and J by 3 bases; unmatched bases: 7. The CDR3 has 14 residues. Germline loops: CDR1 MDHEN, CDR2 SYDVKM. Here the CDR3 reads CASRATGRHYGYTF. The CDR3 region has the DNA TGTGCCAGCAGAGCGACAGGGAGACACTATGGCTACACCTTC.

The V and J genes are TRBV10-3 and TRBJ2-3; TRBD2 aligns across 11 bases. Germline V gives CDR1 ENHRY, CDR2 SYGVKD. This CDR3 comprises 16 residues. V shed 6 bases, J shed 0 bases, and the junction held 5 bases outside the gene matches. The chain's CDR3 is CAISPWTSGSTDTQYF. The CDR3 coding sequence is TGTGCCATCAGCCCGTGGACTAGCGGGAGCACAGATACGCAGTATTTT.